These 21 T cell receptor beta chains originate from one sample sequenced in a study of siplizumab effects on memory and regulatory T cells. Sequenced by immunoSEQ multiplex PCR; TCRdb stores in-frame clones only, minus some. This repertoire shows about 64,000 clones, around 96% found once; its top ten account for roughly 0.097%. The specimen sequenced was naive CD8+ T cells sorted from blood. The receptor set was obtained from a human donor in good health.

This clone was observed a single time. The CDR3 sequence: CASSEASGGAYNEQFF. CDR3 sequence (DNA): TGTGCCAGCAGTGAAGCCAGCGGGGGGGCCTACAATGAGCAGTTCTTC. The V call is TRBV6-1, the J call TRBJ2-1; 10 nucleotides line up with TRBD2. CDR1 is MNHNS and CDR2 is SASEGT in the germline V gene. Trimming removed 0 bases from V and 2 bases from J; junction bases left unmatched: 1. The CDR3 is made up of 16 amino acids.

V gene TRBV11-3 combines with J gene TRBJ2-1; 9 positions agree with TRBD2. V lost 3 bases and J lost 1; bases outside the gene matches: 7. The length of the CDR3 is 17 residues. Germline V gene sequence: CDR1 SGHNT, CDR2 YENEEA. The CDR3 region is CASSFHSSGASYNEQFF. The CDR3 nucleotides read TGTGCCAGCAGCTTCCACTCTAGCGGGGCTTCCTACAATGAGCAGTTCTTC.

This clone came up once. The chain uses TRBV11-1 and TRBJ2-7, with D perhaps matching TRBD1 (6 bases). Germline V lookup: CDR1 SGHAT, CDR2 FQDESV (reference sequence). V lost 5 bases and J 3 bases, leaving 8 bases between the germline ends. This CDR3 contains 12 residues. Here the CDR3 reads CASSPDSYEQYF. In nucleotides, the CDR3 is TGTGCCAGCAGCCCGGACAGCTACGAGCAGTACTTC.

This clone appeared a single time. The chain joins TRBV7-6 to TRBJ2-5; D gene unclear. The J call may be incorrect, as the DNA end agrees better with TRBJ2-7. CDR3 size: 13 residues. Germline assignment: CDR1 SGHVS and CDR2 FNYEAQ. In nucleotides, the CDR3 is TGTGCCAGCAGCTTAGAACTCTCCTACGAGCAGTACTTC. It yields the protein CASSLELSYEQYF.

CDR3 DNA: TGTGCCAGCAGCCCAAGAGCGGGGGGAGGTCAAGAGACCCAGTACTTC. Translating gives CASSPRAGGGQETQYF. The chain links TRBV11-2 to TRBJ2-5; TRBD2 agrees at 9 bases. The V gene end was trimmed by 5 bases and the J gene end by 2 bases; junction bases not matched to a gene: 9. The CDR3 contains 16 residues. Germline CDR1 and CDR2: SGHAT and FQNNGV.

The CDR3 DNA sequence: TGTGCCAGTAGTATAGGGCATACTGAAGCTTTCTTT. Its protein product is CASSIGHTEAFF. This sequence joins TRBV19 and TRBJ1-1, with D uncertain. This CDR3 region has 12 residues. The V end was cut by 1 base, the J end by 5 bases, with 5 bases between. Per germline, CDR1 LNHDA and CDR2 SQIVND (reference sequence).

The chain links TRBV28 to TRBJ1-1; the D is unclear. V was trimmed by 3 bases and J by 1 base, leaving 9 bases between them. The CDR3 covers 14 residues. CDR1 is MDHEN and CDR2 is SYDVKM in the germline V gene. CDR3 bases: TGTGCCAGCAGTTTCCACAGCCGGAACACTGAAGCTTTCTTT. This gives the protein CASSFHSRNTEAFF.

This chain uses TRBV27 with TRBJ1-6, with unresolved D. The germline V gene has CDR1 MNHEY and CDR2 SMNVEV (reference sequence). Trimming stripped 3 bases from V and 10 bases from J, with 13 bases between. The CDR3 totals 14 residues. The CDR3: CASSLLNAESPLHF. The CDR3 nucleotides read TGTGCCAGCAGTTTGTTGAACGCTGAGTCACCCCTCCACTTT.

This rearrangement joins TRBV7-9 to TRBJ2-5, with D unresolved. Per the germline V gene, CDR1 is SEHNR and CDR2 is FQNEAQ (reference sequence). This CDR3 has 14 amino acids. V dropped 1 base and J dropped 0 bases, with 6 bases sitting between them. CDR3 sequence reads: CASSLDKHQETQYF. For the CDR3, the DNA is TGTGCCAGCAGCTTAGACAAGCACCAAGAGACCCAGTACTTC.

The chain carries TRBV11-2 and TRBJ2-2, with 8 nucleotides matching TRBD2. Germline V lookup: CDR1 SGHAT, CDR2 FQNNGV. With V trimmed by 2 bases and J by 4 bases, 15 bases remained unmatched. CDR3 size: 19 residues. The chain's CDR3 is CASSLTFGIGGAPTGELFF. The DNA for the CDR3 is TGTGCCAGCAGCTTAACATTTGGGATCGGGGGGGCCCCCACCGGGGAGCTGTTTTTT.

The chain carries TRBV19 and TRBJ1-6; 11 bases align to TRBD1. The length of the CDR3 is 17 residues. With V trimmed by 10 bases and J by 7 bases, 15 bases remained unmatched. CDR1 and CDR2 from the germline V gene are LNHDA and SQIVND (reference sequence). This CDR3 reads CATSGQGVGELNSPLHF. CDR3 nucleotides: TGTGCCACCTCGGGACAGGGGGTCGGCGAACTAAATTCACCCCTCCACTTT.

The CDR3: CSVDSGNDEQYF. The CDR3 bases are TGCAGCGTTGATTCAGGGAATGACGAGCAGTACTTC. V is TRBV29-1 and J is TRBJ2-7, with a possible D match to TRBD1 (5 bases). In germline, CDR1 is SQVTM, CDR2 ANQGSEA. The CDR3 spans 12 residues. V was shortened by 3 bases and J by 5 bases, with 11 bases between the two germline ends.

The rearrangement joins TRBV6-1 to TRBJ2-1, with 7 nucleotides matching TRBD1. The J segment lost 7 bases and the V segment lost 6 bases, leaving 3 bases of the junction unmatched. CDR3 length equals 12 residues. Germline CDR1 is MNHNS and CDR2 is SASEGT. The CDR3 DNA is TGTGCCAGCAGCCCGACAGGGAATGAGCAGTTCTTC. Protein product: CASSPTGNEQFF.

The chain combines TRBV7-2 with TRBJ1-1; perhaps TRBD1 as D (5 bases). This CDR3 spans 15 amino acids. V gave up 1 base and J gave up 4 bases, with 13 bases separating them. Germline V gene lookup returns CDR1 SGHTA and CDR2 FQGNSA. The CDR3 sequence is CASSLVSGSGTEAFF. The DNA for the CDR3 is TGTGCCAGCAGCTTAGTATCAGGGAGCGGCACTGAAGCTTTCTTT.

V and J are TRBV5-8 and TRBJ2-7, with 7 bases aligning to TRBD1. V shed 1 base, J shed 2 bases, and the junction held 12 bases outside the gene matches. The CDR3 totals 17 residues. The germline CDR1 and CDR2 sequences are SGHTS and YDEGEE. This CDR3 is CASSLFSSGTAPYEQYF. The CDR3 DNA reads as TGTGCCAGCAGCTTGTTTAGTTCCGGGACAGCACCCTACGAGCAGTACTTC.

V gene TRBV15 combines with J gene TRBJ2-7; D possibly corresponds to TRBD2 (5 bases). The CDR3 is 15 amino acids. In germline, CDR1 is LNHNV, CDR2 YYDKDF (reference sequence). The V end was cut by 5 bases, the J end by 3 bases, with 17 bases between. CDR3 sequence (DNA): TGTGCCACCAGCGGCTCTTCCGGGGAAAACTACGAGCAGTACTTC. Protein product: CATSGSSGENYEQYF.

The rearrangement links TRBV19 to TRBJ1-2; D gene uncertain. V shed 6 bases and J shed 5 bases, with 7 bases lying between them. The CDR3 is 11 amino acids. Germline-derived CDR1 and CDR2 are LNHDA and SQIVND (reference sequence). The CDR3 nucleotides read TGTGCCAGTAGCGACCCGTATGGCTACACCTTC. This codes for CASSDPYGYTF.

The chain couples TRBV2 to TRBJ1-2, with D possibly TRBD1 on 6 matching bases. Germline loops: CDR1 SNHLY, CDR2 FYNNEI. The CDR3 contains 14 residues. Trimming pared 2 bases from V and 3 bases from J, leaving 10 bases between. The CDR3 sequence: CASSETGYDYGYTF. Here the CDR3 DNA reads TGTGCCAGCAGTGAAACAGGGTATGACTATGGCTACACCTTC.

The V gene is TRBV27, the J gene TRBJ2-2; no definite D call. Germline V gene lookup returns CDR1 MNHEY and CDR2 SMNVEV (reference sequence). The CDR3 totals 13 residues. The V gene lost 5 bases and the J gene lost 1 base, with 5 bases spanning the gap. The CDR3 here is CASSLGNTGELFF. The CDR3 coding sequence is TGTGCCAGCAGTCTGGGGAACACCGGGGAGCTGTTTTTT.

This clone has just one count. The genes are TRBV15 and TRBJ2-7; D remains ambiguous. The V end was cut by 1 base, the J end by 6 bases, with 13 bases between. CDR1 is LNHNV and CDR2 is YYDKDF in the germline V gene (reference sequence). CDR3 length: 14 residues. The CDR3, as DNA: TGTGCCACCAGCAGAGGAACCGATCCTGGCGAGCAGTACTTC. Translation gives CATSRGTDPGEQYF.

This sequence joins TRBV7-6 and TRBJ2-5; the D gene is possibly TRBD1 (6 bases). Trimming took 2 bases from V and 5 from J, leaving 12 bases between them. The CDR3 is made up of 14 amino acids. Germline CDR1 SGHVS, CDR2 FNYEAQ. This chain's CDR3 is CASSLSTGWETQYF. The DNA of the CDR3 is TGTGCCAGCAGCTTAAGTACAGGGTGGGAGACCCAGTACTTC.